Listed here are 7 T cell receptor beta chains from one sample, sequenced in a study of early T cells in non-severe SARS-CoV-2 infection. TCRdb independently ran MiXCR on the 5' RACE reads; one entry per CDR3 protein. The sample contains roughly 99,000 distinct CDR3 sequences, 11% of which appear only once. Sequencing used whole blood. These receptors all stem from an adult who was a healthcare worker with PCR-confirmed SARS-CoV-2 infection or an uninfected control (not recorded which).

This clonotype has ten or more counts. This chain links TRBV6-5 with TRBJ1-3, with D maybe TRBD1 (5 bases). From germline, CDR1 is MNHEY and CDR2 SVGAGI. Trimming pared 5 bases from V and 2 bases from J, leaving 13 bases between. The CDR3 contains 15 residues. In nucleotides, the CDR3 is TGTGCCAGCAGTGTGGGACCGAGCCCTGGAAACACCATATATTTT. This translates into CASSVGPSPGNTIYF.

This clonotype has at least ten counts. The CDR3 loop reads CASTLTGNTLKCQHF. Written as DNA, the CDR3 is TGTGCCAGCACCCTGACAGGGAATACACTAAAGTGCCAGCATTTT. The chain is built from TRBV5-5 and TRBJ1-5, with TRBD1 matching 7 bases. V was clipped by 6 bases and J by 12 bases; unmatched bases: 18. CDR3 length: 15 residues. CDR1 and CDR2 from the germline V gene are SGHKS and YYEKEE (reference sequence).

At least ten counts were recorded for this clonotype. The chain joins TRBV12-3 or TRBV12-4 to TRBJ2-7; 7 positions agree with TRBD1. After removal of 6 bases from V and 0 bases from J, the junction contained 8 bases not matched to a gene. This CDR3 region has 15 residues. Here the CDR3 DNA reads TGTGCCAGCAGCCTGACAGGGCTTAGCTCCTACGAGCAGTACTTC. This translates into CASSLTGLSSYEQYF.

This clonotype occurred a few times. The CDR3 spells CASSGQGIGTEAFF. The CDR3 nucleotides are TGTGCCAGCAGCGGACAGGGTATCGGCACTGAAGCTTTCTTT. The chain recombines TRBV9 with TRBJ1-1; 7 bases line up with TRBD1. This CDR3 contains 14 residues. The trim removed 3 bases at V and 4 bases at J, leaving 6 bases unmatched. CDR1 and CDR2 from the germline V gene are SGDLS and YYNGEE.

The rearrangement joins TRBV11-2 to TRBJ2-3; 10 positions match TRBD1. Trimming removed 3 bases from V and 4 bases from J; junction bases left unmatched: 13. The CDR3 has 18 amino acids. CDR1 and CDR2 (germline): SGHAT, FQNNGV. The CDR3 region has the DNA TGTGCCAGCAGCTTGGTCTCCGGGACAGGGGTAATCCCAGATACGCAGTATTTT. This sequence encodes CASSLVSGTGVIPDTQYF.

Only a few counts were recorded for this clonotype. V usage is TRBV27 and J usage is TRBJ1-1, with a weak D call TRBD1 (5 bases). Germline CDR1 MNHEY, CDR2 SMNVEV (reference sequence). CDR3 size: 13 residues. Trimming shortened V by 5 bases and J by 5 bases, and 12 bases separated the two germline ends. CDR3 loop: CASSKNRNTEAFF. For the CDR3, the DNA is TGTGCCAGCAGTAAAAACAGGAATACTGAAGCTTTCTTT.

This clonotype was counted many times. The chain uses TRBV19 and TRBJ2-4; D gene unclear. This CDR3 spans 13 amino acids. Germline V gives CDR1 LNHDA, CDR2 SQIVND (reference sequence). Trimming pared 6 bases from V and 9 bases from J, leaving 15 bases between. The CDR3 DNA sequence: TGTGCCAGTAGAGGAGACCGGTTCGGCATTCAGTACTTC. As protein: CASRGDRFGIQYF. The full variable domain, its missing parts supplied by reference TRBV19 and TRBJ2-4, is DGGITQSPKYLFRKEGQNVTLSCEQNLNHDAMYWYRQDPGQGLRLIYYSQIVNDFQKGDIAEGYSVSREKKESFPLTVTSAQKNPTAFYLCASRGDRFGIQYFGAGTRLSVL.